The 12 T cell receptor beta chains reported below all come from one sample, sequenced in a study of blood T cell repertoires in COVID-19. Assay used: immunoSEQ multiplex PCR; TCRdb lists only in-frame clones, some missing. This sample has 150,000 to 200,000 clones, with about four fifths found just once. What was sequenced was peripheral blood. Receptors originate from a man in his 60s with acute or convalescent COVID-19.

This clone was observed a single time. Written as DNA, the CDR3 is TGCGCCAGCAGCTCCGGACATTCCTCCGGCTACACCTTC. Translation gives CASSSGHSSGYTF. V is TRBV5-1 and J is TRBJ1-2; D possibly corresponds to TRBD1 (5 bases). The CDR3 runs 13 residues. CDR1 is SGHRS, CDR2 YFSETQ, per germline. V was pared by 3 bases and J by 8 bases, with 14 bases between.

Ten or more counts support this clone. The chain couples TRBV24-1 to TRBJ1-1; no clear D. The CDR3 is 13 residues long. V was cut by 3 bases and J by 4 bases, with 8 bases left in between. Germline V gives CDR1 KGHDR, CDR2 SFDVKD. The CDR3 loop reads CATSDPLVTEAFF. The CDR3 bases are TGTGCCACCAGTGATCCCTTAGTCACTGAAGCTTTCTTT.

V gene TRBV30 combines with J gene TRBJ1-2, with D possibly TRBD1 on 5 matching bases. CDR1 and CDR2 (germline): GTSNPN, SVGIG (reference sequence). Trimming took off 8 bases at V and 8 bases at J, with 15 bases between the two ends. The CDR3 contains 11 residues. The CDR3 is CAGKPGEGYTF. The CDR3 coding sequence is TGTGCCGGTAAACCGGGGGAGGGCTACACCTTC. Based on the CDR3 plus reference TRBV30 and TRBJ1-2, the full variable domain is SQTIHQWPATLVQPVGSPLSLECTVEGTSNPNLYWYRQAAGRGLQLLFYSVGIGQISSEVPQNLSASRPQDRQFILSSKKLLLSDSGFYLCAGKPGEGYTFGSGTRLTVV.

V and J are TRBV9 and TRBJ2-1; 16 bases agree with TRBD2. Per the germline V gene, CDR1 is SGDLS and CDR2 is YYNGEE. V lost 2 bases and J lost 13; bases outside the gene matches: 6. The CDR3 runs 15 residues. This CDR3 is CASSVEGLAGGPQFF. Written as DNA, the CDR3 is TGTGCCAGCAGCGTGGAGGGACTAGCGGGGGGGCCACAGTTCTTC.

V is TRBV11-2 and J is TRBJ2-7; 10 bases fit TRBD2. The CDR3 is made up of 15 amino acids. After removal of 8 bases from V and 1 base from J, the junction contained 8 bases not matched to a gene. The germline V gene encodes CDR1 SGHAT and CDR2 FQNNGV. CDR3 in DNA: TGTGCCAGCCCTCTTCGGACTAGCGGATCCTACGAGCAGTACTTC. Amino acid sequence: CASPLRTSGSYEQYF.

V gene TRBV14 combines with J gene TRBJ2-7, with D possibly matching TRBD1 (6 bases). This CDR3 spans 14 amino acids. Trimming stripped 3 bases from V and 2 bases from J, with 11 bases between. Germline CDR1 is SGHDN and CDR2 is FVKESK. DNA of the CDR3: TGTGCCAGCAGCCACCGGGACATCCCCTACGAGCAGTACTTC. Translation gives CASSHRDIPYEQYF.

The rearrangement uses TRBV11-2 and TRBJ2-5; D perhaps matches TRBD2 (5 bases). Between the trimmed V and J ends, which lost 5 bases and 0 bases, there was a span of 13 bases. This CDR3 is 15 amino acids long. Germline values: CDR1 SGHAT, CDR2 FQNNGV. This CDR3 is CASSIQLGNQETQYF. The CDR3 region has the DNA TGTGCCAGCAGCATTCAACTAGGGAACCAAGAGACCCAGTACTTC.

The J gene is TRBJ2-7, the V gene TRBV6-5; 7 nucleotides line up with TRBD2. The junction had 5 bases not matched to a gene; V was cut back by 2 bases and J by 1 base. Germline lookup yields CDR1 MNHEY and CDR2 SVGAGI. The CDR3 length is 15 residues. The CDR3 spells CASSYPASGSYEQYF. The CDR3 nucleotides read TGTGCCAGCAGTTACCCAGCTAGCGGTTCCTACGAGCAGTACTTC.

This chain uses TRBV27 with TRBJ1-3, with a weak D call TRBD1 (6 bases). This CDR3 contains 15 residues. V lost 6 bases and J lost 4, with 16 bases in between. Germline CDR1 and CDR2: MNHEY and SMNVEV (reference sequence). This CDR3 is CASSPDSLRGNTIYF. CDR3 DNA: TGTGCCAGCAGCCCGGACAGCTTGCGAGGAAACACCATATATTTT.

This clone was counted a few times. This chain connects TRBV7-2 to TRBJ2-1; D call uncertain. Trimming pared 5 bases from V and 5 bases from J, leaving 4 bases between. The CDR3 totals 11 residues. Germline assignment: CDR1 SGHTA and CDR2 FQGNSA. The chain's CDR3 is CASSLDNEQFF. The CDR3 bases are TGTGCCAGCAGCCTCGACAATGAGCAGTTCTTC.

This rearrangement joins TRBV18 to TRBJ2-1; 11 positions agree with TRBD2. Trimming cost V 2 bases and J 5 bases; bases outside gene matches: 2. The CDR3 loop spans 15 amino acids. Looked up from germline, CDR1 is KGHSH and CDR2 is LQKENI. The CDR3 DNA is TGTGCCAGCTCACCATCACTAGCGGGGGACAATGAGCAGTTCTTC. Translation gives CASSPSLAGDNEQFF.

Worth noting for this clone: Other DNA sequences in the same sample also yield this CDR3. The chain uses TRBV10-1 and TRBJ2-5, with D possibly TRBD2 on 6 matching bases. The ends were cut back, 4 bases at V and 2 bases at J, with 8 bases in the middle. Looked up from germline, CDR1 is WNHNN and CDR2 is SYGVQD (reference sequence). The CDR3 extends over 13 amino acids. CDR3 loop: CASSGLAQETQYF. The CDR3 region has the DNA TGCGCCAGCAGTGGTCTAGCGCAAGAGACCCAGTACTTC.